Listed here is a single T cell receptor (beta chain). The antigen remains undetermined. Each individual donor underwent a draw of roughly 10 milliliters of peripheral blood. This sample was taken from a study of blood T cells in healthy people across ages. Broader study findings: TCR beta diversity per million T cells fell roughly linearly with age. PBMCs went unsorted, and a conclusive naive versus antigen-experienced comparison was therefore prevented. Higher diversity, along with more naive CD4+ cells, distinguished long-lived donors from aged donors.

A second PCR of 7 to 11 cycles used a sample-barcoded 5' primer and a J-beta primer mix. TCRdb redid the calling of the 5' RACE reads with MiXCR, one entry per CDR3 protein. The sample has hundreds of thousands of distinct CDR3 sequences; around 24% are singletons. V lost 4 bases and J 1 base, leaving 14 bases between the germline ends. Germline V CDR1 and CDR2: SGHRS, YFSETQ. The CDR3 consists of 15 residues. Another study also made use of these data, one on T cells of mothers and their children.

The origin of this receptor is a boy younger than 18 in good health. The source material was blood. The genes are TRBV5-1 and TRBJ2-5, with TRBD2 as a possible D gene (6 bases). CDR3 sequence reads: CASSMTRGIQETQYF. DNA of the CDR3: TGCGCCAGCAGCATGACTAGAGGGATCCAAGAGACCCAGTACTTC.